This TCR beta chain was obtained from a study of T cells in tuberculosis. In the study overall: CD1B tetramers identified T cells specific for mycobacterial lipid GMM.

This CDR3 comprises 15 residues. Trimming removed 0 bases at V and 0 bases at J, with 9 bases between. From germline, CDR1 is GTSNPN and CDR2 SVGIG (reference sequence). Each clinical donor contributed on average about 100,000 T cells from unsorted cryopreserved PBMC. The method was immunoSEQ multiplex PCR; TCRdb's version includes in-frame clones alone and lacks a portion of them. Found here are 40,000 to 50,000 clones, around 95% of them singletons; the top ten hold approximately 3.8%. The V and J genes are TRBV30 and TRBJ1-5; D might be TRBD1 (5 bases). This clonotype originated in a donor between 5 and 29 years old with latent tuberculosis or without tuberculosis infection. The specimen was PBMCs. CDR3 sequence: CAWSVPGDSNQPQHF. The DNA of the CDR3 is TGTGCCTGGAGTGTACCGGGGGATAGCAATCAGCCCCAGCATTTT.